The 21 T cell receptor beta chains below all came from one sample that was sequenced in a study of blood T cell repertoires in COVID-19. Sequenced by immunoSEQ multiplex PCR; TCRdb stores in-frame clones only, minus some. The table records about 210,000 clones, roughly four fifths of them present only once. Input material: peripheral blood. The receptor source for this set is a woman in her forties with acute or convalescent COVID-19.

The chain couples TRBV6-4 to TRBJ2-3; D might be TRBD2 (7 bases). Trimming cost V 0 bases and J 4 bases, with 8 bases left between them. The CDR3 consists of 14 residues. In germline, CDR1 is MRHNA, CDR2 SNTAGT. The CDR3 DNA sequence: TGTGCCAGCAGTGACTCCGGGGGGCCAGATACGCAGTATTTT. Translating gives CASSDSGGPDTQYF.

The chain couples TRBV9 to TRBJ2-7, with D perhaps matching TRBD2 (7 bases). The V gene's germline CDR1 is SGDLS and CDR2 YYNGEE. V shed 10 bases and J shed 7 bases, with 24 bases lying between them. The CDR3 is 14 amino acids. The DNA of the CDR3 is TGTGCCCGCCGCGTCGGCGCGGGGGCGGGGGAGCAGTACTTC. Protein: CARRVGAGAGEQYF.

CDR3 residues: CATIRGEQYF. CDR3 bases: TGTGCCACCATTAGGGGCGAGCAGTACTTC. The chain recombines TRBV24-1 with TRBJ2-7; a possible D gene is TRBD1 (5 bases). The ends were cut back, 8 bases at V and 6 bases at J, with 7 bases in the middle. CDR3 length: 10 amino acids. Germline CDR1 reads KGHDR; CDR2 reads SFDVKD.

This chain connects TRBV5-6 to TRBJ2-2, with D maybe TRBD1 (5 bases). The CDR3 runs 14 residues. V lost 6 bases, J lost 6 bases, and 15 bases lay in between. In germline, CDR1 is SGHDT, CDR2 YYEEEE. CDR3 coding DNA: TGTGCCAGCACCCTACTCTTAGGGGCCGGGGAGCTGTTTTTT. Encoded protein: CASTLLLGAGELFF.

The V gene is TRBV14, the J gene TRBJ1-1; D gene unclear. The CDR3 is 13 amino acids. Germline CDR1 is SGHDN and CDR2 is FVKESK. The germline V and J ends were trimmed by 4 bases and 2 bases, with 8 bases remaining between them. The CDR3 sequence: CASSPQVNTEAFF. Here the CDR3 DNA reads TGTGCCAGCAGCCCCCAGGTAAACACTGAAGCTTTCTTT.

To note about this clone: This same CDR3 is encoded by further DNA sequences in the sample. The chain links TRBV3-1 (or the pseudogene TRBV3-2) to TRBJ2-7, with 9 bases lining up with TRBD1. The ends lost 4 bases at V and 3 bases at J; junction bases unmatched: 7. This CDR3 contains 15 residues. Germline values: CDR1 LGHDT, CDR2 YNNKEL (reference sequence). The CDR3 here is CASSPGTGKGYEQYF. CDR3 bases: TGTGCCAGCAGCCCCGGGACAGGGAAAGGCTACGAGCAGTACTTC.

The rearrangement links TRBV13 to TRBJ1-3, with TRBD1 matching over 9 bases. Unmatched junction bases numbered 9, after V lost 4 bases and J lost 2 bases. In germline, CDR1 is PRHDT, CDR2 FYEKMQ (reference sequence). The CDR3 sequence is 17 residues long. CDR3 bases: TGTGCCAGCAGCTACCAACGGACAGGGGTAACTGGAAACACCATATATTTT. Its translation: CASSYQRTGVTGNTIYF.

The gene calls are TRBV4-1 and TRBJ1-1; the match to TRBD1 covers 10 bases. The CDR3 is 14 amino acids. Per germline, CDR1 MGHRA and CDR2 YSYEKL. V shed 0 bases, J shed 10 bases, and the junction held 5 bases outside the gene matches. The CDR3 protein is CASSQEPGQGGAFF. CDR3 bases: TGCGCCAGCAGCCAAGAGCCCGGACAGGGGGGAGCTTTCTTT.

The chain couples TRBV30 to TRBJ2-3; a weak D match, TRBD2 (5 bases). This CDR3 spans 15 amino acids. Trimming cost V 0 bases and J 3 bases, with 13 bases left between them. From germline, CDR1 is GTSNPN and CDR2 SVGIG (reference sequence). CDR3: CAWSVSSSGTDTQYF. CDR3 in DNA: TGTGCCTGGAGTGTGTCTAGCTCTGGGACAGATACGCAGTATTTT.

In this sample, this clone turned up once. The rearrangement joins TRBV9 to TRBJ2-1; TRBD2 aligns across 11 bases. This CDR3 spans 15 amino acids. Germline lookup yields CDR1 SGDLS and CDR2 YYNGEE. V shed 1 base and J 6 bases; nucleotides not matched to a gene: 3. Here the CDR3 DNA reads TGTGCCAGCAGCGTAAAGGGACTAGCGGCCAATGAGCAGTTCTTC. It translates to CASSVKGLAANEQFF.

The chain carries TRBV7-5 and TRBJ1-5; TRBD1, the table's D call, lacks a check against the DNA. TRBV7-5 is termed a pseudogene. The CDR3 has 18 residues. CDR3 region: CARSFNSTDRVCDQPQHF. The DNA of the CDR3 is TGTGCCAGAAGCTTTAATAGCACTGACAGGGTTTGTGACCAGCCCCAGCATTTT.

This clone was detected a few times. This chain joins TRBV6-5 and TRBJ1-2, with D hard to call. Between the trimmed V and J ends, which lost 6 bases and 14 bases, there was a span of 16 bases. Germline assignment: CDR1 MNHEY and CDR2 SVGAGI. CDR3 length equals 11 residues. This CDR3 reads CASRTDTSTTF. CDR3 nucleotide sequence: TGTGCCAGCAGAACCGACACCTCTACGACCTTC.

This clone was counted only a few times. The chain combines TRBV7-9 with TRBJ2-1; D unclear. The CDR3 spans 16 residues. V was pared by 3 bases and J by 7 bases, with 19 bases between. Germline V lookup: CDR1 SEHNR, CDR2 FQNEAQ (reference sequence). The CDR3 DNA sequence: TGTGCCAGCAGCTTCCACCTTAGTCCAACTCGTAATGAGCAGTTCTTC. It is translated as CASSFHLSPTRNEQFF.

The chain joins TRBV7-3 to TRBJ2-3; 9 nucleotides align to TRBD1. Trimming at V came to 1 base and at J to 4 bases, leaving 0 bases not matched to a gene. Germline V gene lookup returns CDR1 SGHTA and CDR2 FQGTGA. The CDR3 loop spans 14 amino acids. The CDR3 protein is CASSLRQGADTQYF. The CDR3 nucleotides are TGTGCCAGCAGCTTAAGACAGGGGGCAGATACGCAGTATTTT.

The sample holds one count of this clone. The V call is TRBV2, the J call TRBJ2-7; a possible D gene is TRBD1 (6 bases). The CDR3 totals 16 residues. The V and J ends lost 5 bases and 2 bases respectively, with 19 bases between them. Per the germline V gene, CDR1 is SNHLY and CDR2 is FYNNEI. This CDR3 reads CASSPYIGGATYEQYF. The CDR3 nucleotides are TGTGCCAGCAGTCCCTATATTGGGGGCGCCACCTACGAGCAGTACTTC. Full variable domain (outside the CDR3, taken from reference TRBV2 and TRBJ2-7): EPEVTQTPSHQVTQMGQEVILRCVPISNHLYFYWYRQILGQKVEFLVSFYNNEISEKSEIFDDQFSVERPDGSNFTLKIRSTKLEDSAMYFCASSPYIGGATYEQYFGPGTRLTVT.

V is TRBV6-4 and J is TRBJ2-3, with D perhaps TRBD1 (7 bases). The V end was cut by 5 bases, the J end by 7 bases, with 19 bases between. Germline loops: CDR1 MRHNA, CDR2 SNTAGT. This CDR3 comprises 15 residues. The CDR3 nucleotides read TGTGCCAGCAGTCTGGTGGAGGGGGCCGGCCATACGCAGTATTTT. Translation gives CASSLVEGAGHTQYF.

The rearrangement uses TRBV6-1 and TRBJ2-1, with 7 bases that match TRBD1. Germline CDR1 and CDR2: MNHNS and SASEGT. Trimming cost V 4 bases and J 7 bases; bases outside gene matches: 13. The CDR3 has 16 residues. In DNA, the CDR3 is TGTGCCAGCAGTGGAGGGACAGCCCTAATGAGGAATGAGCAGTTCTTC. It codes for CASSGGTALMRNEQFF.

The genes are TRBV7-9 and TRBJ2-3; 10 bases map to TRBD2. CDR3 length: 15 amino acids. Germline V CDR1 and CDR2: SEHNR, FQNEAQ (reference sequence). The V gene end was trimmed by 4 bases and the J gene end by 0 bases; junction bases not matched to a gene: 1. The CDR3 spells CASSWTSGSTDTQYF. The CDR3 DNA is TGTGCCAGCAGCTGGACTAGCGGTAGCACAGATACGCAGTATTTT.

The chain links TRBV7-3 to TRBJ2-6, with 9 bases matching TRBD1. Germline CDR1 is SGHTA and CDR2 is FQGTGA. The ends lost 8 bases at V and 1 base at J; junction bases unmatched: 6. The length of the CDR3 is 16 residues. The CDR3 DNA reads as TGTGCCAGCGCCAACAGGGGGCTTTCTGGGGCCAACGTCCTGACTTTC. Translation gives CASANRGLSGANVLTF.

This clone occurred once. V usage is TRBV12-3 or TRBV12-4 and J usage is TRBJ2-3, with TRBD1 matching over 8 bases. CDR3 length equals 13 residues. The ends lost 7 bases at V and 4 bases at J; junction bases unmatched: 4. In nucleotides, the CDR3 is TGTGCCAGCACCGTACAGGGGGCAGATACGCAGTATTTT. Translating it yields CASTVQGADTQYF.

The rearrangement joins TRBV3-1 (or the pseudogene TRBV3-2) to TRBJ2-3; no clear D gene. The germline CDR1 and CDR2 sequences are LGHDT and YNNKEL (reference sequence). The V gene lost 0 bases and the J gene lost 11 bases, with 18 bases spanning the gap. CDR3 length: 15 amino acids. CDR3 amino acids: CASSQEGGRGREQYF. The DNA for the CDR3 is TGTGCCAGCAGCCAAGAGGGTGGTAGAGGTAGAGAGCAGTATTTT.